These 17 T cell receptor beta chains share one sample of origin, sequenced in a study of blood T cell repertoires in COVID-19. TCRdb's table, derived via immunoSEQ multiplex PCR, lists solely in-frame clones and lacks some. There are over 100,000 clones in the sample; about 79% occur only once, and 3.5% to 5.5% lies in the top ten. The sample comprised peripheral blood. These receptors originate from a woman aged 70-85 years with acute or convalescent COVID-19.

The chain couples TRBV11-2 to TRBJ2-5; 9 nucleotides agree with TRBD1. The CDR3 spans 17 residues. Germline V gene sequence: CDR1 SGHAT, CDR2 FQNNGV. Trimming at V came to 2 bases and at J to 9 bases, leaving 16 bases not matched to a gene. CDR3 coding DNA: TGTGCCAGCAGCTTAAATTCGAGGGGACAGGGCACCATGCCCCAGTACTTC. Its protein product is CASSLNSRGQGTMPQYF.

The chain is built from TRBV7-8 and TRBJ1-2; D call uncertain. The CDR3 sequence is 14 residues long. Per germline, CDR1 SGHVS and CDR2 FQNEAQ. Trimming took off 0 bases at V and 0 bases at J, with 5 bases between the two ends. Written as DNA, the CDR3 is TGTGCCAGCAGCTTAGCGAGGGCTAACTATGGCTACACCTTC. It yields the protein CASSLARANYGYTF.

This chain uses TRBV27 with TRBJ1-1; D remains unclear. This CDR3 contains 13 residues. Trimming removed 8 bases from V and 1 base from J, with 11 bases in between. Germline V gene lookup returns CDR1 MNHEY and CDR2 SMNVEV (reference sequence). The CDR3 sequence is CASLGRTNTEAFF. CDR3 coding DNA: TGTGCCAGCTTGGGGAGGACGAACACTGAAGCTTTCTTT.

This chain joins TRBV5-6 and TRBJ2-7; no firm D call. V lost 4 bases to trimming and J lost 0 bases, with 17 bases between them. This CDR3 region has 16 residues. Germline lookup yields CDR1 SGHDT and CDR2 YYEEEE. DNA for the CDR3: TGTGCCAGCAGCATCTACTTCCCTTACCCCTCCTACGAGCAGTACGTC. The encoded protein is CASSIYFPYPSYEQYV.

Details on this clone: Compared with germline, one end of the junction differs, possibly owing to a read error. The rearrangement links TRBV2 to TRBJ1-2; D gene unclear. CDR1 is SNHLY and CDR2 is FYNNEI in the germline V gene. The CDR3 extends over 12 amino acids. CDR3 DNA sequence: TGTGCCAGCAGTGAAGCAGCGGGCATCACCGCCTTC. This codes for CASSEAAGITAF.

This chain uses TRBV2 with TRBJ1-3; D call uncertain. There are 21 residues in the CDR3. The germline CDR1 and CDR2 sequences are SNHLY and FYNNEI. V lost 7 bases and J lost 0, with 31 bases in between. As DNA, the CDR3 is TGTGCCAGCATTACCACTCTTTTTTCTCCCCGGGGTCCAAACTCTGGAAACACCATATATTTT. This codes for CASITTLFSPRGPNSGNTIYF.

The V call is TRBV11-3, the J call TRBJ1-1; 7 positions agree with TRBD1. Per the germline V gene, CDR1 is SGHNT and CDR2 is YENEEA. The CDR3 covers 12 residues. After removal of 2 bases from V and 6 bases from J, the junction contained 0 bases not matched to a gene. The DNA of the CDR3 is TGTGCCAGCAGCTTAACAGGGGCTGAAGCTTTCTTT. Amino acid sequence: CASSLTGAEAFF.

J is TRBJ1-5 and V is TRBV7-2; tentatively, D is TRBD1 (5 bases). CDR1 is SGHTA and CDR2 is FQGNSA in the germline V gene. V lost 1 base to trimming and J lost 3 bases, with 10 bases between them. The CDR3 loop spans 15 amino acids. The CDR3 sequence: CASSLDGGFNQPQHF. The CDR3, as DNA: TGTGCCAGCAGCTTAGACGGGGGTTTCAATCAGCCCCAGCATTTT.

V is TRBV6-6 and J is TRBJ1-3; the D gene is possibly TRBD1 (6 bases). The CDR3 contains 14 residues. V was clipped by 4 bases and J by 0 bases, with 7 bases between them. Germline V gives CDR1 MNHNY, CDR2 SVGAGI (reference sequence). DNA of the CDR3: TGTGCCAGCAGTTCAGGGGCCTCTGGAAACACCATATATTTT. This sequence encodes CASSSGASGNTIYF.

The chain joins TRBV18 to TRBJ1-2, with 7 bases matching TRBD1. CDR1 is KGHSH and CDR2 is LQKENI in the germline V gene. The CDR3 runs to 15 residues. After removal of 3 bases from V and 2 bases from J, the junction contained 6 bases not matched to a gene. As DNA, the CDR3 is TGTGCCAGCTCACCTAGTTTGGGACAGAACTATGGCTACACCTTC. This codes for CASSPSLGQNYGYTF.

The CDR3 DNA reads TGTGCCAGCAGCCCGGGACAGGGGGCTTCCTACGAGCAGTACTTC. It specifies CASSPGQGASYEQYF. The V and J genes are TRBV7-6 and TRBJ2-7; 12 bases match TRBD1. Germline CDR1 is SGHVS and CDR2 is FNYEAQ. The CDR3 spans 15 residues. V was clipped by 5 bases and J by 1 base; unmatched bases: 3.

V gene TRBV27 combines with J gene TRBJ1-1; D perhaps matches TRBD1 (5 bases). V was shortened by 4 bases and J by 8 bases, with 14 bases between the two germline ends. The CDR3 totals 13 residues. Germline CDR1 MNHEY, CDR2 SMNVEV (reference sequence). CDR3 sequence reads: CASSSNSGLEAFF. The CDR3 nucleotides are TGTGCCAGCAGTTCCAATTCAGGGTTAGAAGCTTTCTTT.

The genes are TRBV5-4 and TRBJ2-1, with D unclear. Germline lookup yields CDR1 SGHNT and CDR2 YYREEE (reference sequence). The CDR3 runs 15 residues. The V end lost 0 bases, the J end lost 7 bases, and 14 bases lay between the germline ends. CDR3 amino acids: CASSLDSSLQNEQFF. CDR3 bases: TGTGCCAGCAGCTTGGATAGCTCACTTCAGAATGAGCAGTTCTTC.

Regarding this clone: Other nucleotide sequences in the sample specify the same CDR3. The V and J genes are TRBV4-3 and TRBJ1-3; 9 bases align to TRBD1. Trimming removed 3 bases from V and 0 bases from J; junction bases left unmatched: 3. This CDR3 spans 16 amino acids. CDR1 and CDR2 (germline): LGHNA, YSLEER. CDR3 residues: CASSQGQGHSGNTIYF. The CDR3 DNA sequence: TGCGCCAGCAGCCAGGGACAGGGTCACTCTGGAAACACCATATATTTT.

The gene calls are TRBV4-1 and TRBJ1-2; the D gene is possibly TRBD1 (5 bases). Germline values: CDR1 MGHRA, CDR2 YSYEKL. The CDR3 contains 18 residues. Trimming removed 0 bases from V and 8 bases from J, with 25 bases in between. The CDR3 coding sequence is TGCGCCAGCAGCCAAGAGTGGGGCGGTAGAAACTCCCTTATGGGCTACACCTTC. It translates to CASSQEWGGRNSLMGYTF.

The V and J genes are TRBV29-1 and TRBJ1-2; 7 bases match TRBD1. The CDR3 length is 12 residues. The germline CDR1 and CDR2 sequences are SQVTM and ANQGSEA. J lost 8 bases, V lost 6 bases, and 9 bases had no gene match. The chain's CDR3 is CSVYGQERGYTF. The CDR3 DNA reads as TGCAGCGTCTACGGACAGGAACGGGGCTACACCTTC.

The gene calls are TRBV7-9 and TRBJ2-5, with D tentatively TRBD1 (5 bases). The germline gives CDR1 SEHNR, CDR2 FQNEAQ (reference sequence). This CDR3 spans 14 amino acids. The V and J ends lost 5 bases and 0 bases respectively, with 10 bases between them. CDR3 bases: TGTGCCAGCAGCCAACGACAGAACCAAGAGACCCAGTACTTC. Translation gives CASSQRQNQETQYF.